The 3 T cell receptor beta chains presented below share a single source sample, sequenced in a study of CD8+ T cells in alopecia areata. cDNA prepared by RNA extraction and subsequent reverse transcription served as the template for sequencing. Sequencing was performed with immunoSEQ multiplex PCR; in TCRdb, only in-frame clones are kept and a portion is missing. In the table there are 150,000 to 200,000 clones, under 80% of which are singletons. Treatment described: oral pan-JAK inhibitor, 5-10 mg twice daily. Sample: CD4+ T cells sorted from blood, taken between weeks 49 and 50, from a patient treated with tofacitinib. These receptors all stem from a human donor with alopecia areata.

Regarding this clone: Sequence at one end of the junction differs from germline and may be a read error. For the CDR3, the DNA is TGTGCCAGCAGTGGGGACCCTAATTATGGCTACACCTTC. This encodes CASSGDPNYGYTF. The chain joins TRBV2 to TRBJ1-2; tentatively, D is TRBD1 (5 bases). Germline V gene sequence: CDR1 SNHLY, CDR2 FYNNEI. The CDR3 length is 13 residues.

V and J are TRBV4-3 and TRBJ1-1; D is perhaps TRBD1 (6 bases). This CDR3 spans 13 amino acids. Germline-derived CDR1 and CDR2 are LGHNA and YSLEER. The V and J ends lost 3 bases and 8 bases respectively, with 13 bases between them. The CDR3 DNA is TGCGCCAGCAGCCACCAACCCCAGGGGGAAGCTTTCTTT. Residues: CASSHQPQGEAFF.

This chain joins TRBV28 and TRBJ1-2; D gene unclear. Deletions cut 2 bases from V and 2 bases from J, with 9 bases between. The V gene's germline CDR1 is MDHEN and CDR2 SYDVKM. CDR3 length: 14 residues. CDR3 amino acids: CASSLDPGNYGYTF. The CDR3, as DNA: TGTGCCAGCAGTTTAGATCCAGGCAACTATGGCTACACCTTC.